This T cell receptor (beta chain) originates from a study of blood T cell repertoires in COVID-19. In the study overall: Whether acute or convalescent, the COVID-19 samples came from the United States, Italy and Spain. T cells, B-cell-depleted T cells, or PBMCs supplied cDNA or gDNA.

V lost 8 bases, J lost 3 bases, and 11 bases lay in between. The CDR3 has 12 residues. Germline values: CDR1 MDHEN, CDR2 SYDVKM. In the study's own analysis: Amplifying reference gene primers gave estimates of nucleated cell counts. This table comes from immunoSEQ multiplex PCR, and its TCRdb copy is limited to in-frame clones, with some not included. From that table come the V and J calls and clone size; the DNA was used to work out D and trimming. This repertoire shows about 27,000 clones, under 90% found once; its top ten account for about two fifths. The clonotype was recovered from a woman of 80 years or more with acute or convalescent COVID-19. The rearrangement links TRBV28 to TRBJ2-7; weak D call: TRBD2 (5 bases). Sample: peripheral blood. The CDR3 DNA reads as TGTGCCAGCGAGGACCGGGGCTACGAGCAGTACTTC. Amino acid sequence: CASEDRGYEQYF.